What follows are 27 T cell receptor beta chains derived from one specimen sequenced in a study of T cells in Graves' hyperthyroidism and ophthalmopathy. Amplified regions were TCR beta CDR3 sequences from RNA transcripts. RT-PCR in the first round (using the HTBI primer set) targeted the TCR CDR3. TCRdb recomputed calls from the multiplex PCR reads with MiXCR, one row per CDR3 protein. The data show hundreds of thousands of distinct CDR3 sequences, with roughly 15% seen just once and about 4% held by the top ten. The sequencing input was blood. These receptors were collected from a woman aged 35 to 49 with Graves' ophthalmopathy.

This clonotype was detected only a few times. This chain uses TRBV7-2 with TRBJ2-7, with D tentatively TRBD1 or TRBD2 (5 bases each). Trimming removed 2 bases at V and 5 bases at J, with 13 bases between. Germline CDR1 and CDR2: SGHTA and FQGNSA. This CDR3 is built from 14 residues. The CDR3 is CASSLSEGINEQYF. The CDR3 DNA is TGTGCCAGCAGCTTATCAGAGGGGATTAACGAGCAGTACTTC.

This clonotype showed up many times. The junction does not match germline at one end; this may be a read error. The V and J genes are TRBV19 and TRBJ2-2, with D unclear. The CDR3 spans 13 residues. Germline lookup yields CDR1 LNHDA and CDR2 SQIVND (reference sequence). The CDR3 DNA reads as TGTGCCAGTAGTGCCGCTTTATCCGGAGAGCTGTTTTTT. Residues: CASSAALSGELFF.

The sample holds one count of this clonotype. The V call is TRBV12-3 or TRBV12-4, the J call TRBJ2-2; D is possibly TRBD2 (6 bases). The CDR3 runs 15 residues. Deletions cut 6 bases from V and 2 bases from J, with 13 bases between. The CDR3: CASRTGTSNTGELFF. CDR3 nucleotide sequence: TGTGCCAGCAGGACCGGGACTTCCAACACCGGGGAGCTGTTTTTT.

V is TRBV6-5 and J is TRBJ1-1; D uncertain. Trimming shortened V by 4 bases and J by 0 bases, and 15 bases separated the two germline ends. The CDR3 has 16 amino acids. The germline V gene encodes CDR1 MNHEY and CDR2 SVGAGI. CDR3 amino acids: CASSSRRLGLNTEAFF. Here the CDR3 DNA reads TGTGCCAGCAGTTCCCGCCGGTTGGGCTTGAACACTGAAGCTTTCTTT.

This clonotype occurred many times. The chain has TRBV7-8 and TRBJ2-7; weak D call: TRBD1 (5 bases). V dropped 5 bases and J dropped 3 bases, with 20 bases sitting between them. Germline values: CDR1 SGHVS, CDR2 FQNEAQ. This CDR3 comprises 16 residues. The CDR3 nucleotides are TGTGCCAGCAGCCCCCTGGTCCCCAATCAGGGCTACGAGCAGTACTTC. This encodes CASSPLVPNQGYEQYF.

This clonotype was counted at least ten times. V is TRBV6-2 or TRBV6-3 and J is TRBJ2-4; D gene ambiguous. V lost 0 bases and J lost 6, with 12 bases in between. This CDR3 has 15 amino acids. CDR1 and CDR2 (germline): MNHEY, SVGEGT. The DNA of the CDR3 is TGTGCCAGCAGTTACTCGATCAACAACAGAAACATTCAGTACTTC. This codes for CASSYSINNRNIQYF.

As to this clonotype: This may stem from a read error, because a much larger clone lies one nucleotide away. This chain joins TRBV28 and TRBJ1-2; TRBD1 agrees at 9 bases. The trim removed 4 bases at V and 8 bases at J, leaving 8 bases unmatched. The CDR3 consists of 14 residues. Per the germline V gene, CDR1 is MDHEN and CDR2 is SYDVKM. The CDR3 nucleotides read TGTGCCAGCAGTTCATCGGGACAGGGCGTGGGCTACACCTTC. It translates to CASSSSGQGVGYTF.

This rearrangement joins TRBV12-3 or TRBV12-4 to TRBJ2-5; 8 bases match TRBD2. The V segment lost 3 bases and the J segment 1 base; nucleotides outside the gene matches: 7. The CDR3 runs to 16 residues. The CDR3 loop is CASSFILAGVQETQYF. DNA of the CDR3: TGTGCCAGCAGTTTCATCCTAGCGGGCGTCCAAGAGACCCAGTACTTC.

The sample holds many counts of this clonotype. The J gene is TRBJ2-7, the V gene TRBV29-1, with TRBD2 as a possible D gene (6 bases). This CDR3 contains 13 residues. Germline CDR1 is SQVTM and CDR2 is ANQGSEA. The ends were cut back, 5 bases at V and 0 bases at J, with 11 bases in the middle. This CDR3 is CSVKEGASYEQYF. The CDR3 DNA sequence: TGCAGCGTTAAGGAGGGCGCCTCCTACGAGCAGTACTTC.

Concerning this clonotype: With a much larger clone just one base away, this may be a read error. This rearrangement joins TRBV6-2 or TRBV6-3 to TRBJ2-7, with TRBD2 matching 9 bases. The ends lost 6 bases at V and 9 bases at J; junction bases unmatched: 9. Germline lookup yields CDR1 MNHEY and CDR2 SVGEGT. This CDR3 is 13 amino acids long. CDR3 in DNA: TGTGCCAGCAGCTCCCTAGCGGGAACATCGCAGTACTTC. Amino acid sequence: CASSSLAGTSQYF.

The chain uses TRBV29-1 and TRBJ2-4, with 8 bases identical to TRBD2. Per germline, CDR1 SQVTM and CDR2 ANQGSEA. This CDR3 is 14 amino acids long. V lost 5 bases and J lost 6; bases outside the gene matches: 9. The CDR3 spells CSVPAGVEGNIQYF. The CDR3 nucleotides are TGCAGCGTTCCAGCGGGAGTAGAAGGAAACATTCAGTACTTC. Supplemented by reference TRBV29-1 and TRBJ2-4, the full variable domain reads SAVISQKPSRDICQRGTSLTIQCQVDSQVTMMFWYRQQPGQSLTLIATANQGSEATYESGFVIDKFPISRPNLTFSTLTVSNMSPEDSSIYLCSVPAGVEGNIQYFGAGTRLSVL.

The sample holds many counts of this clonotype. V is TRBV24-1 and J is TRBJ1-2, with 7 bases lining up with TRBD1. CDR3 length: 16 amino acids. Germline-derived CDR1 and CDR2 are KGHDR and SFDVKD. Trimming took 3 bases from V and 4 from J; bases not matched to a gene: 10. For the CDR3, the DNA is TGTGCCACCAGTGATAGCCGACAGGGAGGGGTCTATGGCTACACCTTC. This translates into CATSDSRQGGVYGYTF.

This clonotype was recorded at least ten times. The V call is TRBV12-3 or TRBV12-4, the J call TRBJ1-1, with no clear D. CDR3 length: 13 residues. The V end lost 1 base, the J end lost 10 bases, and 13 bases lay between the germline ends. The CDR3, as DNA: TGTGCCAGCAGTTTAGGGCTGGGATTGGGAGCTTTCTTT. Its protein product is CASSLGLGLGAFF.

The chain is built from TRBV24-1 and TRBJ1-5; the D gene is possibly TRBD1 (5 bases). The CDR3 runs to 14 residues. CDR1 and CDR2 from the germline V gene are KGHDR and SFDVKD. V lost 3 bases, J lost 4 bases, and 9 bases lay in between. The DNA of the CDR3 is TGTGCCACCAGTGATCCGGGGCTGAATCAGCCCCAGCATTTT. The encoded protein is CATSDPGLNQPQHF.

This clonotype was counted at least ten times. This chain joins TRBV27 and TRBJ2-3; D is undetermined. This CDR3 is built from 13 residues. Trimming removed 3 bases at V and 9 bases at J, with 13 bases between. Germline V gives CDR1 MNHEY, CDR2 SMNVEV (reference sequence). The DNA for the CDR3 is TGTGCCAGCAGTTTTGCGGTTGGTTGGACGCAGTATTTT. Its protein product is CASSFAVGWTQYF.

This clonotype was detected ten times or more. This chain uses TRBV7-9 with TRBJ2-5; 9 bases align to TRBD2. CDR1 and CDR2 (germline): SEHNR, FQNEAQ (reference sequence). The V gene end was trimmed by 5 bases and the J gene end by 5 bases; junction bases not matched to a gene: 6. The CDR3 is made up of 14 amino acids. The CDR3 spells CASSRLGLAETQYF. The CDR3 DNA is TGTGCCAGCAGCCGATTAGGACTAGCGGAGACCCAGTACTTC.

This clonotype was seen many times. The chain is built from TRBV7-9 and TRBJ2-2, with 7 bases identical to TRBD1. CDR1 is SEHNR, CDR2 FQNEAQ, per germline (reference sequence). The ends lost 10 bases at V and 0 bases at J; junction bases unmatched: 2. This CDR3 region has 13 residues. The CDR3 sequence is CATGTANTGELFF. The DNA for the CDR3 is TGTGCCACCGGGACAGCGAACACCGGGGAGCTGTTTTTT.

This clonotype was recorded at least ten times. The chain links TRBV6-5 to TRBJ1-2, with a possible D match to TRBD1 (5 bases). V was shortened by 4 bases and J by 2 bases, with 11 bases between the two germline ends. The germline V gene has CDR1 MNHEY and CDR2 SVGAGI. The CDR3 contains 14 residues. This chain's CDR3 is CASSSGTINYGYTF. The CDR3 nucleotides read TGTGCCAGCAGTTCCGGGACCATAAACTATGGCTACACCTTC.

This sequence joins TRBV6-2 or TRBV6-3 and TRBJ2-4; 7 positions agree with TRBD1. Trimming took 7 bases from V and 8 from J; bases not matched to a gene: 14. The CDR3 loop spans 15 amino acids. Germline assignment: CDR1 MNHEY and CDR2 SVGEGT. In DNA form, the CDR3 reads TGTGCCAGCACCTCTTACCCCGGACAGGATTACATTCAGTACTTC. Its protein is CASTSYPGQDYIQYF.

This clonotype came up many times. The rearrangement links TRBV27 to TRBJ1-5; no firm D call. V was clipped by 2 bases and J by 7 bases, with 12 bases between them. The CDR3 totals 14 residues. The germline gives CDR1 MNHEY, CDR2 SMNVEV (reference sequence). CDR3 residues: CASSLVAGSQPQHF. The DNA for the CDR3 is TGTGCCAGCAGTTTAGTCGCGGGGTCCCAGCCCCAGCATTTT.

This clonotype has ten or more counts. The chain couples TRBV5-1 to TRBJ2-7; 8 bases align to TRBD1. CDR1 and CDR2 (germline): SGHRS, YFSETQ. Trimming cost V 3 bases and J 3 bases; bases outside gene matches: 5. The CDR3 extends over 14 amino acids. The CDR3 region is CASSYRGSLYEQYF. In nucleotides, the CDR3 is TGCGCCAGCAGCTACAGGGGGTCCCTCTACGAGCAGTACTTC.

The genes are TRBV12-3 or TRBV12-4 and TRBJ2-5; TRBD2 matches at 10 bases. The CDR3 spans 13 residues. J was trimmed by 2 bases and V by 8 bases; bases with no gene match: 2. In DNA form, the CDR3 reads TGTGCCAGCCTACTAGCGGGACAAGAGACCCAGTACTTC. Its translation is CASLLAGQETQYF.

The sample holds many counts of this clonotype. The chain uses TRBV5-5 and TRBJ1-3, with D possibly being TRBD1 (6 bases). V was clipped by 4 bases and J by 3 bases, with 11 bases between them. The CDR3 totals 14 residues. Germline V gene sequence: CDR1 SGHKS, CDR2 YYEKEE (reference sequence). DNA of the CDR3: TGTGCCAGCAGCCTTTGGACAGATGGAAACACCATATATTTT. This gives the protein CASSLWTDGNTIYF.

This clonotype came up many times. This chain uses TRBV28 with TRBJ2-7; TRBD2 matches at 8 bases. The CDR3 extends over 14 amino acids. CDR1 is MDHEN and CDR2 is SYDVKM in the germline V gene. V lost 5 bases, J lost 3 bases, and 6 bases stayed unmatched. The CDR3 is CASSETSEFYEQYF. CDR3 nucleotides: TGTGCCAGCAGTGAGACTAGCGAATTCTACGAGCAGTACTTC. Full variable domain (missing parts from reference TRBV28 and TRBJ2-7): DVKVTQSSRYLVKRTGEKVFLECVQDMDHENMFWYRQDPGLGLRLIYFSYDVKMKEKGDIPEGYSVSREKKERFSLILESASTNQTSMYLCASSETSEFYEQYFGPGTRLTVT.

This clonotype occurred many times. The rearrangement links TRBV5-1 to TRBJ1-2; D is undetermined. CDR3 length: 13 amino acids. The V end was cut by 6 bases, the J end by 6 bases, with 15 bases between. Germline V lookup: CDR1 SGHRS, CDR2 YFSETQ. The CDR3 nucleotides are TGCGCCAGCACTACGGCTGGGATCCATGGCTACACCTTC. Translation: CASTTAGIHGYTF.

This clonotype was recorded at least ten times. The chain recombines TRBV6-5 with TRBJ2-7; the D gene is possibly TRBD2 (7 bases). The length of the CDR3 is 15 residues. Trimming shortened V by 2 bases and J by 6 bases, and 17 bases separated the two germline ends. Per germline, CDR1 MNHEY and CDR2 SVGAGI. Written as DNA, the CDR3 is TGTGCCAGCAGTTACGCGACAGGCGGCGGGGGCGAGCAGTACTTC. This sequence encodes CASSYATGGGGEQYF.

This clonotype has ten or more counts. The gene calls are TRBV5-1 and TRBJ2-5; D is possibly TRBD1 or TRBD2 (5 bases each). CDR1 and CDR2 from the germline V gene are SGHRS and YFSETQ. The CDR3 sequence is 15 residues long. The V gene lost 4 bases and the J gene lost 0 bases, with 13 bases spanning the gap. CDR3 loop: CASSPGTDHQETQYF. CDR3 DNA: TGCGCCAGCAGCCCCGGGACGGATCACCAAGAGACCCAGTACTTC. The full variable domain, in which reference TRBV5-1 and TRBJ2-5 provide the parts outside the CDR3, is KAGVTQTPRYLIKTRGQQVTLSCSPISGHRSVSWYQQTPGQGLQFLFEYFSETQRNKGNFPGRFSGRQFSNSRSEMNVSTLELGDSALYLCASSPGTDHQETQYFGPGTRLLVL.